Presented here are 30 T cell receptor beta chains from one specimen sequenced in a study of T cell responses to AZD1222 COVID-19 vaccine. Sequencing was performed with immunoSEQ multiplex PCR; in TCRdb, only in-frame clones are kept and a portion is missing. The table has fewer than 100,000 clones, under 90% seen once. The material was peripheral blood, obtained 28 days after the second AZD1222 dose. The receptors derive from an adult who received the AZD1222 COVID-19 vaccine.

This chain joins TRBV5-1 and TRBJ2-7, with TRBD2 identical over 8 bases. The CDR3 has 15 amino acids. Germline V gives CDR1 SGHRS, CDR2 YFSETQ. Germline trimming cut 4 bases from V and 4 bases from J; bases unmatched to any gene: 10. CDR3 amino acids: CASSDSGVASYEQYF. For the CDR3, the DNA is TGCGCCAGCAGCGATAGCGGGGTGGCATCTTACGAGCAGTACTTC.

The chain recombines TRBV16 with TRBJ1-1, with no clear D. Per germline, CDR1 KGHSY and CDR2 FQNENV. The length of the CDR3 is 16 residues. The V and J ends lost 2 bases and 1 base respectively, with 14 bases between them. The CDR3 DNA is TGTGCCAGCAGCCAAAGAGTGGTCAAAGCGAACACTGAAGCTTTCTTT. As protein: CASSQRVVKANTEAFF. The variable domain in full, with the rest retrieved from reference TRBV16 and TRBJ1-1, is GEEVAQTPKHLVRGEGQKAKLYCAPIKGHSYVFWYQQVLKNEFKFLISFQNENVFDETGMPKERFSAKCLPNSPCSLEIQATKLEDSAVYFCASSQRVVKANTEAFFGQGTRLTVV.

This chain connects TRBV5-6 to TRBJ1-2, with 8 bases fitting TRBD1. The V and J ends lost 0 bases and 6 bases, in that order; junction bases with no gene match: 4. Germline-derived CDR1 and CDR2 are SGHDT and YYEEEE. The CDR3 is made up of 14 amino acids. CDR3 sequence: CASSLGTGSDGYTF. In DNA, the CDR3 is TGTGCCAGCAGCTTGGGGACAGGGAGTGATGGCTACACCTTC.

The rearrangement links TRBV10-3 to TRBJ2-7; the D is unclear. With 2 bases removed from V and 3 bases from J, the gap between germline ends came to 14 bases. The CDR3 contains 15 residues. The germline CDR1 and CDR2 sequences are ENHRY and SYGVKD. The CDR3 bases are TGTGCCATCAGTGAGGTAGACAACTACCACTACGAGCAGTACTTC. It yields the protein CAISEVDNYHYEQYF.

Here the CDR3 DNA reads TGTGCCAGTAGTATGGACGGGGATAATTCACCCCTCCACTTT. This encodes CASSMDGDNSPLHF. The rearrangement links TRBV19 to TRBJ1-6; D is unresolved. The CDR3 sequence is 14 residues long. The germline V gene encodes CDR1 LNHDA and CDR2 SQIVND (reference sequence). Trimming removed 3 bases from V and 5 bases from J, with 8 bases in between.

This clone appeared a few times. Other DNA sequences from this sample encode an identical CDR3 as well. V usage is TRBV10-3 and J usage is TRBJ1-5, with D hard to call. V was trimmed by 3 bases and J by 4 bases, leaving 4 bases between them. Germline V gene sequence: CDR1 ENHRY, CDR2 SYGVKD. There are 12 residues in the CDR3. CDR3 loop: CAISDRNQPQHF. In DNA form, the CDR3 reads TGTGCCATCAGTGATCGGAATCAGCCCCAGCATTTT.

This clone was seen a few times. CDR3 sequence (DNA): TGTGCCATCAGTAACCGGGACACCGCTAACTATGGCTACACCTTC. Its translation: CAISNRDTANYGYTF. The V gene is TRBV10-3, the J gene TRBJ1-2; TRBD1 might be the D (6 bases). The length of the CDR3 is 15 residues. Germline V gene data show CDR1 as ENHRY and CDR2 as SYGVKD. Deletions cut 5 bases from V and 0 bases from J, with 13 bases between.

The J gene is TRBJ2-1, the V gene TRBV27; TRBD1 aligns across 11 bases. The CDR3 is made up of 14 amino acids. The V gene's germline CDR1 is MNHEY and CDR2 SMNVEV (reference sequence). J gave up 8 bases and V 6 bases, and 6 bases lay outside the gene matches. Written as DNA, the CDR3 is TGTGCCAGCAGCTCAAGGACAGGGGGCCATGAGCAGTTCTTC. It encodes CASSSRTGGHEQFF.

This clone was found once. This chain uses TRBV18 with TRBJ1-4; 10 bases line up with TRBD1. The CDR3 extends over 16 amino acids. After removal of 2 bases from V and 11 bases from J, the junction contained 11 bases not matched to a gene. Germline assignment: CDR1 KGHSH and CDR2 LQKENI. The chain's CDR3 is CASSPGLSGQGLKLFF. CDR3 DNA sequence: TGTGCCAGCTCACCAGGGCTATCGGGACAGGGGTTGAAACTGTTTTTT.

The gene calls are TRBV29-1 and TRBJ2-1; D uncertain. This CDR3 is built from 14 residues. Germline V gives CDR1 SQVTM, CDR2 ANQGSEA. Trimming shortened V by 1 base and J by 3 bases, and 10 bases separated the two germline ends. The CDR3 region is CSVEGKQNYNEQFF. The CDR3 region has the DNA TGCAGCGTTGAAGGAAAACAGAACTACAATGAGCAGTTCTTC.

The chain links TRBV4-1 to TRBJ2-3, with 11 bases identical to TRBD2. Per the germline V gene, CDR1 is MGHRA and CDR2 is YSYEKL. With 4 bases clipped from V and 0 bases from J, the junction kept 6 bases outside the gene matches. The CDR3 is 17 residues long. The CDR3 nucleotides are TGCGCCAGCAGCCGGGGGACTAGCGGAGCCAGCACAGATACGCAGTATTTT. This encodes CASSRGTSGASTDTQYF.

The J gene is TRBJ2-7, the V gene TRBV5-4; 9 nucleotides align to TRBD2. Per germline, CDR1 SGHNT and CDR2 YYREEE (reference sequence). The CDR3 has 13 amino acids. Germline trimming cut 5 bases from V and 6 bases from J; bases unmatched to any gene: 6. Here the CDR3 DNA reads TGTGCCAGCAGATCGGGACTAGCAGGCGAGCAGTACTTC. It codes for CASRSGLAGEQYF.

The V call is TRBV5-6, the J call TRBJ1-1; 8 bases line up with TRBD1. Trimming removed 0 bases from V and 11 bases from J; junction bases left unmatched: 12. The germline V gene encodes CDR1 SGHDT and CDR2 YYEEEE. The CDR3 has 15 residues. This chain's CDR3 is CASSLVDREAAGAFF. For the CDR3, the DNA is TGTGCCAGCAGCTTGGTGGACAGGGAGGCGGCGGGGGCTTTCTTT.

The gene calls are TRBV9 and TRBJ1-1; D is unclear. CDR1 is SGDLS, CDR2 YYNGEE, per germline. V was pared by 0 bases and J by 1 base, with 7 bases between. The CDR3 totals 14 residues. CDR3 sequence (DNA): TGTGCCAGCAGCGTAGTAATGGAGAACACTGAAGCTTTCTTT. Protein sequence: CASSVVMENTEAFF.

The chain recombines TRBV5-1 with TRBJ1-3; 8 nucleotides line up with TRBD1. The CDR3 consists of 15 residues. CDR1 and CDR2 from the germline V gene are SGHRS and YFSETQ. V lost 4 bases and J lost 3; bases outside the gene matches: 6. This chain's CDR3 is CASSREQGGGNTIYF. CDR3 coding DNA: TGCGCCAGCAGCCGAGAACAGGGGGGTGGAAACACCATATATTTT.

The gene calls are TRBV28 and TRBJ2-5, with D tentatively TRBD1 or TRBD2 (5 bases each). With 2 bases removed from V and 5 bases from J, the gap between germline ends came to 12 bases. Per the germline V gene, CDR1 is MDHEN and CDR2 is SYDVKM. The CDR3 has 14 amino acids. CDR3 bases: TGTGCCAGCAGTTTACGAGGGGAAAGGGAGACCCAGTACTTC. Translation gives CASSLRGERETQYF.

The chain is built from TRBV7-2 and TRBJ2-7; 8 bases line up with TRBD2. Trimming removed 1 base from V and 5 bases from J; junction bases left unmatched: 10. Germline-derived CDR1 and CDR2 are SGHTA and FQGNSA. The CDR3 spans 16 residues. DNA of the CDR3: TGTGCCAGCAGCTTAGATTCGGCGGGGGGTACCAACGAGCAGTACTTC. It codes for CASSLDSAGGTNEQYF. The variable domain in full, with the rest retrieved from reference TRBV7-2 and TRBJ2-7, is GAGVSQSPSNKVTEKGKDVELRCDPISGHTALYWYRQSLGQGLEFLIYFQGNSAPDKSGLPSDRFSAERTGGSVSTLTIQRTQQEDSAVYLCASSLDSAGGTNEQYFGPGTRLTVT.

This sequence joins TRBV18 and TRBJ1-1; tentatively, D is TRBD1 (6 bases). This CDR3 spans 15 amino acids. With 3 bases removed from V and 5 bases from J, the gap between germline ends came to 16 bases. The germline V gene encodes CDR1 KGHSH and CDR2 LQKENI. CDR3 in amino acids: CASSPSTGRRTEAFF. The DNA for the CDR3 is TGTGCCAGCTCACCGTCTACAGGGAGGAGAACTGAAGCTTTCTTT.

This clone was seen once. The chain recombines TRBV18 with TRBJ2-3; D is unresolved. The CDR3 is 15 amino acids. V lost 0 bases to trimming and J lost 3 bases, with 10 bases between them. CDR1 and CDR2 from the germline V gene are KGHSH and LQKENI. CDR3 residues: CASSPPRVGTDTQYF. For the CDR3, the DNA is TGTGCCAGCTCACCACCACGGGTAGGGACAGATACGCAGTATTTT.

The genes are TRBV19 and TRBJ1-1, with 8 bases matching TRBD1. The germline V gene has CDR1 LNHDA and CDR2 SQIVND (reference sequence). This CDR3 is built from 15 residues. J was trimmed by 0 bases and V by 5 bases; bases with no gene match: 5. In DNA, the CDR3 is TGTGCCAGTAGTCGGACAGGGACGATGAACACTGAAGCTTTCTTT. Its translation: CASSRTGTMNTEAFF.

This chain connects TRBV5-1 to TRBJ1-1, with D possibly being TRBD1 (6 bases). Trimming cost V 6 bases and J 9 bases, with 12 bases left between them. CDR1 is SGHRS, CDR2 YFSETQ, per germline. The CDR3 loop spans 11 amino acids. CDR3 region: CASMDREKAFF. The CDR3 bases are TGCGCCAGCATGGACAGAGAAAAAGCTTTCTTT.

The chain uses TRBV18 and TRBJ2-7; 9 bases agree with TRBD1. J was trimmed by 5 bases and V by 3 bases; bases with no gene match: 8. The germline V gene encodes CDR1 KGHSH and CDR2 LQKENI. The CDR3 loop spans 15 amino acids. The CDR3 spells CASSPMGQGLNEQYF. CDR3 DNA sequence: TGTGCCAGCTCACCCATGGGACAGGGCCTGAACGAGCAGTACTTC.

This chain connects TRBV5-6 to TRBJ1-4; the match to TRBD1 covers 7 bases. From germline, CDR1 is SGHDT and CDR2 YYEEEE. The CDR3 has 12 residues. J gave up 8 bases and V 10 bases, and 8 bases lay outside the gene matches. This CDR3 reads CASRGIGEKLFF. In DNA, the CDR3 is TGTGCCTCCAGGGGGATTGGGGAAAAACTGTTTTTT.

V usage is TRBV30 and J usage is TRBJ2-7; D not resolved. The germline CDR1 and CDR2 sequences are GTSNPN and SVGIG (reference sequence). The V end lost 7 bases, the J end lost 2 bases, and 15 bases lay between the germline ends. CDR3 length equals 13 residues. The CDR3 loop is CASNTGGPYEQYF. CDR3 DNA sequence: TGTGCCTCCAATACCGGCGGTCCCTACGAGCAGTACTTC.

This clone has just one count. The genes are TRBV25-1 and TRBJ2-7; D might be TRBD2 (6 bases). The V end was cut by 3 bases, the J end by 7 bases, with 13 bases between. The CDR3 covers 13 residues. Germline assignment: CDR1 MGHDK and CDR2 SYGVNS. DNA of the CDR3: TGTGCCAGCAGTGACCGCCGGGGAGGAGAGCAGTACTTC. The encoded protein is CASSDRRGGEQYF.

The chain employs TRBV6-5 and TRBJ2-7, with D possibly matching TRBD2 (6 bases). Germline CDR1 and CDR2: MNHEY and SVGAGI. With 4 bases removed from V and 2 bases from J, the gap between germline ends came to 9 bases. This CDR3 spans 13 amino acids. The CDR3 is CASSWGVAYEQYF. For the CDR3, the DNA is TGTGCCAGCAGTTGGGGGGTAGCCTACGAGCAGTACTTC.

Concerning this clone itself: This CDR3 is also generated by other DNA sequences in the sample. This chain connects TRBV7-2 to TRBJ2-5; 14 bases are a match to TRBD2. The V segment lost 5 bases and the J segment 4 bases; nucleotides outside the gene matches: 6. CDR3 length equals 16 residues. Germline CDR1 SGHTA, CDR2 FQGNSA. The CDR3 DNA is TGTGCCAGCAGCCAGACTAGCGGGGGGGCCGGAGAGACCCAGTACTTC. Amino acid sequence: CASSQTSGGAGETQYF. Full variable domain (rest looked up from reference TRBV7-2 and TRBJ2-5): GAGVSQSPSNKVTEKGKDVELRCDPISGHTALYWYRQSLGQGLEFLIYFQGNSAPDKSGLPSDRFSAERTGGSVSTLTIQRTQQEDSAVYLCASSQTSGGAGETQYFGPGTRLLVL.

This chain connects TRBV5-6 to TRBJ2-5; 8 bases align to TRBD1. This CDR3 contains 13 residues. Unmatched junction bases numbered 0, after V lost 3 bases and J lost 2 bases. The germline CDR1 and CDR2 sequences are SGHDT and YYEEEE. CDR3: CASSWDRQETQYF. In DNA form, the CDR3 reads TGTGCCAGCAGCTGGGACAGGCAAGAGACCCAGTACTTC. Combining the CDR3 with reference TRBV5-6 and TRBJ2-5 gives the whole variable domain DAGVTQSPTHLIKTRGQQVTLRCSPKSGHDTVSWYQQALGQGPQFIFQYYEEEERQRGNFPDRFSGHQFPNYSSELNVNALLLGDSALYLCASSWDRQETQYFGPGTRLLVL.

About this clone itself: Within the sample, other DNA sequences also encode this same CDR3. DNA for the CDR3: TGTGCCAGCAGCCAAGTGACTGGGGAGCTGTTTTTT. This sequence encodes CASSQVTGELFF. V usage is TRBV3-1 (or the pseudogene TRBV3-2) and J usage is TRBJ2-2, with D hard to call. Trimming shortened V by 1 base and J by 8 bases, and 5 bases separated the two germline ends. The CDR3 runs to 12 residues. CDR1 LGHDT and CDR2 YNNKEL come from the germline V gene (reference sequence).

This clone was observed a single time. The chain combines TRBV19 with TRBJ1-2; 7 nucleotides line up with TRBD1. J was trimmed by 7 bases and V by 3 bases; bases with no gene match: 14. Germline CDR1 LNHDA, CDR2 SQIVND (reference sequence). The CDR3 contains 16 residues. CDR3 nucleotide sequence: TGTGCCAGTAGTATCGACGGGGACAGAAGCCGTGGTGGCTACACCTTC. Translation: CASSIDGDRSRGGYTF.